The 19 T cell receptor beta chains below were found in one sample sequenced in a study of spatial heterogeneity in lung cancer. Described time point: sample taken at primary tumor resection. TCRdb independently ran MiXCR on the 5' RACE reads; one entry per CDR3 protein. This sample has over 7,000 distinct CDR3 sequences; about 8.8% occur once, and the top ten carry 24%. The material was normal lung tissue next to the tumor, obtained at surgery. The source of these receptors is a male donor with early-stage non-small cell lung cancer.

Many counts were recorded for this clonotype. This rearrangement joins TRBV28 to TRBJ1-4; TRBD1 is a possible D gene (6 bases). V was shortened by 3 bases and J by 6 bases, with 20 bases between the two germline ends. Germline loops: CDR1 MDHEN, CDR2 SYDVKM. The CDR3 spans 17 residues. The DNA of the CDR3 is TGTGCCAGCAGTTTCCTGACAGGAGGTGAGGTGGATGAAAAACTGTTTTTT. As protein: CASSFLTGGEVDEKLFF.

This clonotype was detected ten times or more. CDR3 DNA: TGTGCCGTAGCGGGGGCCAACACCGGGGAGCTGTTTTTT. This encodes CAVAGANTGELFF. J is TRBJ2-2 and V is TRBV24-1; 9 nucleotides line up with TRBD2. From germline, CDR1 is KGHDR and CDR2 SFDVKD. J was trimmed by 2 bases and V by 12 bases; bases with no gene match: 3. The CDR3 covers 13 residues.

This clonotype has at least ten counts. V usage is TRBV7-9 and J usage is TRBJ2-7; D perhaps matches TRBD1 (6 bases). The germline V gene has CDR1 SEHNR and CDR2 FQNEAQ (reference sequence). The CDR3 consists of 15 residues. V lost 5 bases and J 1 base, leaving 15 bases between the germline ends. The CDR3 DNA follows: TGTGCCAGCAGCACCTCGGACAGTAAGTCCTACGAGCAGTACTTC. Protein: CASSTSDSKSYEQYF.

This clonotype was seen ten or more times. This chain connects TRBV20-1 to TRBJ2-1; TRBD2 aligns across 7 bases. The CDR3 length is 17 residues. CDR1 and CDR2 (germline): DFQATT, SNEGSKA (reference sequence). The V gene end was trimmed by 0 bases and the J gene end by 6 bases; junction bases not matched to a gene: 14. CDR3 coding DNA: TGCAGTGCTAGAGATCCGGCAGGTGGCGGGAGTGGCAATGAGCAGTTCTTC. It encodes CSARDPAGGGSGNEQFF.

At least ten counts were recorded for this clonotype. V gene TRBV12-5 combines with J gene TRBJ1-1, with 10 bases lining up with TRBD1. This CDR3 has 15 amino acids. V lost 6 bases, J lost 4 bases, and 8 bases stayed unmatched. Germline V CDR1 and CDR2: LGHNT, FRNRAP. CDR3 bases: TGTGCTAGTGGGGACCACCGGACAGGGGGCACTGAAGCTTTCTTT. This translates into CASGDHRTGGTEAFF.

The sample holds many counts of this clonotype. The DNA of the CDR3 is TGTGCCAGCAGTTTTCCTCGTCGCTTAGACACGCCGAGGAACCAAGAGACCCAGTACTTC. It codes for CASSFPRRLDTPRNQETQYF. V is TRBV28 and J is TRBJ2-5; D is uncertain. The V gene lost 3 bases and the J gene lost 0 bases, with 26 bases spanning the gap. The CDR3 has 20 residues. The V gene's germline CDR1 is MDHEN and CDR2 SYDVKM.

This clonotype was found many times. The V gene is TRBV6-5, the J gene TRBJ2-5, with 7 nucleotides matching TRBD1. Germline assignment: CDR1 MNHEY and CDR2 SVGAGI. The CDR3 covers 14 residues. The trim removed 6 bases at V and 0 bases at J, leaving 4 bases unmatched. The CDR3 DNA reads as TGTGCCAGCAGCCTGGACAGGTACCAAGAGACCCAGTACTTC. Its protein is CASSLDRYQETQYF.

The sample holds many counts of this clonotype. J is TRBJ2-1 and V is TRBV5-1; D gene ambiguous. Trimming removed 0 bases at V and 6 bases at J, with 10 bases between. The CDR3 sequence is 14 residues long. Germline CDR1 reads SGHRS; CDR2 reads YFSETQ. The CDR3 sequence is CASSLGTGINEQFF. CDR3 sequence (DNA): TGCGCCAGCAGCTTGGGGACGGGTATCAATGAGCAGTTCTTC.

This clonotype was recorded at least ten times. V gene TRBV28 combines with J gene TRBJ2-3, with 7 bases aligning to TRBD1. This CDR3 region has 15 residues. The V gene's germline CDR1 is MDHEN and CDR2 SYDVKM. Trimming at V came to 6 bases and at J to 0 bases, leaving 6 bases not matched to a gene. CDR3 nucleotide sequence: TGTGCCAGCAGACCCGGGACAGCTAGCACAGATACGCAGTATTTT. This encodes CASRPGTASTDTQYF.

This clonotype was seen repeatedly, ten times or more. The chain uses TRBV10-3 and TRBJ1-1; D not certain. Deletions cut 2 bases from V and 6 bases from J, with 10 bases between. The CDR3 is 13 amino acids. From germline, CDR1 is ENHRY and CDR2 SYGVKD. The CDR3 DNA reads TGTGCCATCAGTGAGGACCCCGGGGCTGAAGCTTTCTTT. Amino acid sequence: CAISEDPGAEAFF.

The chain carries TRBV6-6 and TRBJ2-1, with 12 nucleotides matching TRBD1. Germline lookup yields CDR1 MNHNY and CDR2 SVGAGI (reference sequence). The CDR3 consists of 17 residues. After removal of 9 bases from V and 5 bases from J, the junction contained 14 bases not matched to a gene. CDR3 DNA: TGTGCCAGTCACCTTCCGGGACAGGGGGCGGAGGACAATGAGCAGTTCTTC. It codes for CASHLPGQGAEDNEQFF.

This clonotype has at least ten counts. V gene TRBV11-2 combines with J gene TRBJ1-4; TRBD1 agrees at 7 bases. J lost 4 bases, V lost 1 base, and 3 bases had no gene match. Germline CDR1 SGHAT, CDR2 FQNNGV. The length of the CDR3 is 15 residues. CDR3 loop: CASSLGRDSNEKLFF. CDR3 nucleotide sequence: TGTGCCAGCAGCTTAGGCCGGGACAGTAATGAAAAACTGTTTTTT. Full variable domain (rest looked up from reference TRBV11-2 and TRBJ1-4): EAGVAQSPRYKIIEKRQSVAFWCNPISGHATLYWYQQILGQGPKLLIQFQNNGVVDDSQLPKDRFSAERLKGVDSTLKIQPAKLEDSAVYLCASSLGRDSNEKLFFGSGTQLSVL.

This clonotype appeared many times. The gene calls are TRBV12-2 and TRBJ2-7; the D call in the table, TRBD2, was not verified against the DNA. TRBV12-2 is tagged as a pseudogene. This CDR3 contains 17 residues. CDR3 protein: CASRLDDERGLSYEQYF. As DNA, the CDR3 is TGTGCAAGTCGCTTAGATGACGAGCGGGGGTTATCCTACGAGCAGTACTTC.

Relative to its sample, this clonotype is medium-sized. The chain joins TRBV5-1 to TRBJ2-3, with 10 bases that match TRBD2. Germline V lookup: CDR1 SGHRS, CDR2 YFSETQ. The CDR3 is 17 amino acids. Trimming took 2 bases from V and 0 from J; bases not matched to a gene: 6. The CDR3 loop is CASSFGLAGASTDTQYF. The CDR3, as DNA: TGCGCCAGCAGCTTTGGCCTAGCGGGGGCTAGCACAGATACGCAGTATTTT.

This clonotype is medium-sized in the sample. V is TRBV29-1 and J is TRBJ2-1; 10 bases are a match to TRBD1. The V gene's germline CDR1 is SQVTM and CDR2 ANQGSEA. Trimming removed 6 bases from V and 4 bases from J; junction bases left unmatched: 6. The CDR3 contains 14 residues. The CDR3 protein is CSVNRDRGYNEQFF. In nucleotides, the CDR3 is TGCAGCGTGAATAGGGACAGGGGTTACAATGAGCAGTTCTTC.

By its share, this clonotype is medium-sized. One junction end does not reproduce the germline sequence, and a read error may be involved. This sequence joins TRBV7-7 and TRBJ2-3; TRBD1 aligns across 9 bases. The length of the CDR3 is 15 residues. Looked up from germline, CDR1 is SSHAT and CDR2 is FNYEAQ (reference sequence). CDR3 sequence (DNA): TGTGCTAGCAGCTTAGCCGGACAGGGGACAGATACGCAGTATTTT. Its translation: CASSLAGQGTDTQYF.

This clonotype was observed many times. The chain uses TRBV29-1 and TRBJ2-7, with D perhaps TRBD1 (6 bases). Trimming shortened V by 5 bases and J by 0 bases, and 14 bases separated the two germline ends. CDR1 is SQVTM, CDR2 ANQGSEA, per germline. This CDR3 spans 14 amino acids. CDR3 residues: CSVTDRTSSYEQYF. The CDR3 DNA reads as TGCAGCGTTACCGACAGGACCAGCTCCTACGAGCAGTACTTC.

This clonotype was seen ten or more times. The genes are TRBV7-9 and TRBJ1-1; unclear D gene. Between the trimmed V and J ends, which lost 3 bases and 4 bases, there was a span of 6 bases. The CDR3 consists of 12 residues. Germline-derived CDR1 and CDR2 are SEHNR and FQNEAQ (reference sequence). The CDR3 sequence is CASSFDPTEAFF. The CDR3, as DNA: TGTGCCAGCAGCTTCGACCCCACTGAAGCTTTCTTT.

This clonotype was seen at least ten times. This rearrangement joins TRBV7-2 to TRBJ2-2, with D perhaps assigned TRBD1 or TRBD2 (5 bases each). V dropped 5 bases and J dropped 3 bases, with 22 bases sitting between them. The V gene's germline CDR1 is SGHTA and CDR2 FQGNSA. The CDR3 covers 18 residues. CDR3: CASSHARGRERYTGELFF. The CDR3 DNA follows: TGTGCCAGCAGCCATGCCCGCGGCAGGGAGAGATACACCGGGGAGCTGTTTTTT.